Listed here are 32 T cell receptor beta chains from one sample, sequenced in a study of shared clonotypes between healthy human individuals. Measured with immunoSEQ multiplex PCR; TCRdb has only the in-frame clones, and not every one. Among 2 million to 2.5 million clones listed, 95% were seen once. The sample consisted of naive CD4+ T cells sorted from blood. The subset: CD45RA+ positively selected. The receptor source for this set is a man younger than 30 in good health.

The chain is built from TRBV6-6 and TRBJ1-5, with no clear D. Germline CDR1 MNHNY, CDR2 SVGAGI (reference sequence). V was shortened by 6 bases and J by 1 base, with 10 bases between the two germline ends. This CDR3 has 14 amino acids. CDR3: CASSPEGSNQPQHF. The CDR3 coding sequence is TGTGCCAGCAGCCCTGAAGGGAGCAATCAGCCCCAGCATTTT.

The chain joins TRBV19 to TRBJ1-5; possibly TRBD1 for D (6 bases). CDR3 size: 16 residues. CDR1 and CDR2 (germline): LNHDA, SQIVND (reference sequence). V was clipped by 2 bases and J by 1 base, with 12 bases between them. The CDR3 is CASSIPGGMSNQPQHF. The DNA of the CDR3 is TGTGCCAGTAGTATACCCGGGGGCATGAGCAATCAGCCCCAGCATTTT.

The genes are TRBV11-2 and TRBJ2-5; D is uncertain. Trimming removed 7 bases from V and 0 bases from J, with 12 bases in between. In germline, CDR1 is SGHAT, CDR2 FQNNGV. The CDR3 has 14 amino acids. Written as DNA, the CDR3 is TGTGCCAGCACTCACCTGGCGCACCAAGAGACCCAGTACTTC. Residues: CASTHLAHQETQYF.

The gene calls are TRBV6-6 and TRBJ1-1; TRBD1 matches 10 bases. In germline, CDR1 is MNHNY, CDR2 SVGAGI (reference sequence). CDR3 length equals 15 residues. J was trimmed by 8 bases and V by 6 bases; bases with no gene match: 12. As DNA, the CDR3 is TGTGCCAGCAGAGAGCCCGGGACAGGGGATATCGAAGCTTTCTTT. This translates into CASREPGTGDIEAFF.

The rearrangement uses TRBV5-1 and TRBJ2-1; no clear D. CDR3 size: 18 residues. V lost 2 bases, J lost 7 bases, and 25 bases lay in between. Germline lookup yields CDR1 SGHRS and CDR2 YFSETQ. The CDR3: CASSLPANKYAGMNEQFF. CDR3 nucleotide sequence: TGCGCCAGCAGCTTACCGGCTAACAAATATGCCGGAATGAATGAGCAGTTCTTC.

The V and J genes are TRBV2 and TRBJ2-1; 11 nucleotides line up with TRBD2. With V trimmed by 4 bases and J by 5 bases, 4 bases remained unmatched. Germline loops: CDR1 SNHLY, CDR2 FYNNEI. This CDR3 has 15 residues. DNA of the CDR3: TGTGCCAGCAGTGTTAGCGGGAGGGCCGACAATGAGCAGTTCTTC. Protein: CASSVSGRADNEQFF.

The V call is TRBV5-6, the J call TRBJ2-1; no clear D gene. CDR3 length equals 16 residues. The V and J ends lost 0 bases and 0 bases respectively, with 10 bases between them. From germline, CDR1 is SGHDT and CDR2 YYEEEE. The CDR3 loop reads CASSLGTVLSYNEQFF. In DNA, the CDR3 is TGTGCCAGCAGCTTGGGAACGGTCCTCTCCTACAATGAGCAGTTCTTC.

This clone was seen once. The same CDR3 can be traced to other DNA sequences in this sample. The rearrangement joins TRBV2 to TRBJ2-5, with D possibly TRBD2 on 6 matching bases. The CDR3 consists of 11 residues. Germline assignment: CDR1 SNHLY and CDR2 FYNNEI. V was shortened by 9 bases and J by 5 bases, with 10 bases between the two germline ends. CDR3 sequence: CASRLVETQYF. The CDR3 region has the DNA TGTGCCAGTCGACTAGTTGAGACCCAGTACTTC.

The gene calls are TRBV2 and TRBJ2-2; 9 nucleotides match TRBD1. Germline V gene lookup returns CDR1 SNHLY and CDR2 FYNNEI. V was pared by 6 bases and J by 5 bases, with 7 bases of the junction left unmatched. The CDR3 covers 15 residues. The CDR3 DNA is TGTGCCAGCAGAAACCGGGACAGGGCTACCGGGGAGCTGTTTTTT. As protein: CASRNRDRATGELFF.

The V and J genes are TRBV5-4 and TRBJ2-3; no clear D. The CDR3 loop spans 14 amino acids. The germline gives CDR1 SGHNT, CDR2 YYREEE (reference sequence). V lost 6 bases to trimming and J lost 1 base, with 12 bases between them. CDR3 amino acids: CASTAGLGTDTQYF. In DNA form, the CDR3 reads TGTGCCAGCACGGCCGGGTTGGGCACAGATACGCAGTATTTT.

This chain uses TRBV30 with TRBJ1-1; 7 bases are a match to TRBD1. Losses at the gene ends were 7 bases for V and 1 base for J; bases not matched to a gene: 9. This CDR3 has 14 residues. Germline V gene sequence: CDR1 GTSNPN, CDR2 SVGIG (reference sequence). CDR3 amino acids: CASTYWDRNTEAFF. The CDR3 DNA follows: TGTGCCTCCACGTACTGGGACAGGAACACTGAAGCTTTCTTT.

V gene TRBV9 combines with J gene TRBJ2-7; 8 nucleotides align to TRBD1. There are 14 residues in the CDR3. Germline CDR1 reads SGDLS; CDR2 reads YYNGEE. The V gene end was trimmed by 0 bases and the J gene end by 4 bases; junction bases not matched to a gene: 3. The CDR3, as DNA: TGTGCCAGCAGCGTAGGGACAGGGTATTACGAGCAGTACTTC. It codes for CASSVGTGYYEQYF.

The V and J genes are TRBV6-5 and TRBJ2-1; a weak D match, TRBD1 (6 bases). The CDR3 is 13 amino acids. Trimming shortened V by 10 bases and J by 5 bases, and 15 bases separated the two germline ends. In germline, CDR1 is MNHEY, CDR2 SVGAGI. DNA for the CDR3: TGTGCCACCAGGGGCGTTGTTAACAATGAGCAGTTCTTC. It encodes CATRGVVNNEQFF.

Note on this clone: This same CDR3 is encoded by further DNA sequences in the sample. V usage is TRBV6-6 and J usage is TRBJ2-2; no reliable D call. This CDR3 has 12 amino acids. V lost 8 bases and J 1 base, leaving 5 bases between the germline ends. Germline loops: CDR1 MNHNY, CDR2 SVGAGI (reference sequence). The CDR3 DNA is TGTGCCAGCGGCCAGAACACCGGGGAGCTGTTTTTT. As protein: CASGQNTGELFF.

The rearrangement joins TRBV14 to TRBJ2-7; possible D gene TRBD2, 5 bases. The germline V gene encodes CDR1 SGHDN and CDR2 FVKESK. V was pared by 3 bases and J by 3 bases, with 12 bases between. The CDR3 has 14 amino acids. The CDR3 is CASSQISGIYEQYF. The CDR3 nucleotides are TGTGCCAGCAGCCAGATAAGCGGCATCTACGAGCAGTACTTC.

This clone was seen only once. The chain is built from TRBV12-5 and TRBJ1-6, with unresolved D. The CDR3 has 15 amino acids. Germline V gives CDR1 LGHNT, CDR2 FRNRAP. Trimming took off 2 bases at V and 9 bases at J, with 14 bases between the two ends. In nucleotides, the CDR3 is TGTGCTAGTGGTTTGCAGTCTATGGCAGGTTCACCCCTCCACTTT. Amino acid sequence: CASGLQSMAGSPLHF. Drawing the rest from reference TRBV12-5 and TRBJ1-6, the complete variable domain is DARVTQTPRHKVTEMGQEVTMRCQPILGHNTVFWYRQTMMQGLELLAYFRNRAPLDDSGMPKDRFSAEMPDATLATLKIQPSEPRDSAVYFCASGLQSMAGSPLHFGNGTRLTVT.

This clone was found once. J is TRBJ2-7 and V is TRBV6-5, with 7 bases aligning to TRBD1. The CDR3 extends over 15 amino acids. Germline V gene data show CDR1 as MNHEY and CDR2 as SVGAGI. V shed 2 bases, J shed 4 bases, and the junction held 8 bases outside the gene matches. The CDR3 region is CASSYLSGTAYEQYF. As DNA, the CDR3 is TGTGCCAGCAGTTACCTCTCCGGGACAGCGTACGAGCAGTACTTC.

V gene TRBV6-1 combines with J gene TRBJ2-4, with D hard to call. The CDR3 is 13 amino acids. Per germline, CDR1 MNHNS and CDR2 SASEGT. Trimming removed 5 bases from V and 2 bases from J, with 7 bases in between. CDR3 nucleotides: TGTGCCAGCAGTAGAGATACCAAAAACATTCAGTACTTC. Translating it yields CASSRDTKNIQYF.

The rearrangement uses TRBV5-6 and TRBJ2-3; D is undetermined. Germline V gene sequence: CDR1 SGHDT, CDR2 YYEEEE. Trimming removed 4 bases from V and 1 base from J, with 10 bases in between. The CDR3 extends over 14 amino acids. CDR3: CASSPGAGTDTQYF. CDR3 DNA: TGTGCCAGCAGCCCGGGTGCGGGCACAGATACGCAGTATTTT.

The V gene is TRBV7-6, the J gene TRBJ2-5; TRBD2 matches at 10 bases. Germline V gene sequence: CDR1 SGHVS, CDR2 FNYEAQ. The CDR3 length is 16 residues. The V and J ends lost 3 bases and 7 bases, in that order; junction bases with no gene match: 11. The CDR3 bases are TGTGCCAGCAGCTTCTCAGCGGGAGGGCCTGGCGGGACCCAGTACTTC. Its translation: CASSFSAGGPGGTQYF.

The gene calls are TRBV4-3 and TRBJ2-5; D is possibly TRBD1 or TRBD2 (5 bases each). CDR1 is LGHNA and CDR2 is YSLEER in the germline V gene. V lost 0 bases, J lost 2 bases, and 13 bases lay in between. There are 16 residues in the CDR3. The DNA of the CDR3 is TGCGCCAGCAGCCAAGATCCCCAGGGACGGCAAGAGACCCAGTACTTC. Its translation: CASSQDPQGRQETQYF.

With respect to this clone: An end of the junction differs from the germline gene, which may be a read error. This rearrangement joins TRBV7-7 to TRBJ2-5; 7 bases are a match to TRBD1. The CDR3 runs to 15 residues. The germline V gene encodes CDR1 SSHAT and CDR2 FNYEAQ (reference sequence). The CDR3 protein is CASSLGGTVQETQYF. The CDR3 DNA reads TGTGCTAGCAGCTTAGGTGGGACAGTGCAAGAGACCCAGTACTTC.

The V gene is TRBV6-5, the J gene TRBJ1-2; 10 nucleotides agree with TRBD1. Trimming at V came to 4 bases and at J to 5 bases, leaving 7 bases not matched to a gene. Germline CDR1 and CDR2: MNHEY and SVGAGI. CDR3 length equals 15 residues. The CDR3 region is CASSSKDRGIYGYTF. CDR3 nucleotides: TGTGCCAGCAGTTCTAAGGACAGGGGGATTTATGGCTACACCTTC.

J is TRBJ2-3 and V is TRBV5-6, with TRBD2 matching over 14 bases. The V and J ends lost 1 base and 6 bases, in that order; junction bases with no gene match: 4. This CDR3 is built from 16 residues. Germline V gives CDR1 SGHDT, CDR2 YYEEEE. CDR3 sequence (DNA): TGTGCCAGCAGCTTGAGGACTAGCGGGAGGTGGGATACGCAGTATTTT. This codes for CASSLRTSGRWDTQYF.

The rearrangement uses TRBV28 and TRBJ2-3; 13 bases fit TRBD2. The trim removed 6 bases at V and 3 bases at J, leaving 6 bases unmatched. The CDR3 runs to 16 residues. Germline V CDR1 and CDR2: MDHEN, SYDVKM. This CDR3 reads CASSAGGLAGTDTQYF. CDR3 sequence (DNA): TGTGCCAGCAGCGCGGGGGGACTAGCGGGGACAGATACGCAGTATTTT.

In DNA form, the CDR3 reads TGTGCCAGCAGACTAGCGGGGGGAACAGATACGCAGTATTTT. This codes for CASRLAGGTDTQYF. The chain carries TRBV7-3 and TRBJ2-3; 12 bases map to TRBD2. From germline, CDR1 is SGHTA and CDR2 FQGTGA. The ends lost 6 bases at V and 3 bases at J; junction bases unmatched: 1. The CDR3 loop spans 14 amino acids.

The J gene is TRBJ1-6, the V gene TRBV2, with D unclear. The ends were cut back, 3 bases at V and 7 bases at J, with 13 bases in the middle. Germline V gene data show CDR1 as SNHLY and CDR2 as FYNNEI. The CDR3 totals 15 residues. CDR3 sequence: CASSDSGPINSPLHF. CDR3 coding DNA: TGTGCCAGCAGTGACAGCGGGCCCATAAATTCACCCCTCCACTTT.

The CDR3 loop is CASSGTGAITDTQYF. The DNA for the CDR3 is TGTGCCAGCAGCGGGACAGGGGCAATCACAGATACGCAGTATTTT. The rearrangement uses TRBV27 and TRBJ2-3; 10 bases match TRBD1. CDR1 MNHEY and CDR2 SMNVEV come from the germline V gene (reference sequence). Unmatched junction bases numbered 5, after V lost 6 bases and J lost 2 bases. The CDR3 is made up of 15 amino acids.

The rearrangement links TRBV6-1 to TRBJ2-3; D is undetermined. V was trimmed by 7 bases and J by 6 bases, leaving 17 bases between them. The CDR3 length is 14 residues. CDR1 is MNHNS and CDR2 is SASEGT in the germline V gene. In nucleotides, the CDR3 is TGTGCCAGCACCCTAGTTAGGGCGCGGGATACGCAGTATTTT. The encoded protein is CASTLVRARDTQYF.

This chain joins TRBV6-5 and TRBJ1-4; the match to TRBD1 covers 7 bases. After removal of 5 bases from V and 3 bases from J, the junction contained 3 bases not matched to a gene. Germline V CDR1 and CDR2: MNHEY, SVGAGI. The CDR3 contains 14 residues. The CDR3, as DNA: TGTGCCAGCAGTGCACAGGGGTCTAATGAAAAACTGTTTTTT. This translates into CASSAQGSNEKLFF.

This CDR3 is CASSHLGGALGANVLTF. Here the CDR3 DNA reads TGTGCCAGCAGCCATTTGGGAGGGGCGCTTGGGGCCAACGTCCTGACTTTC. This sequence joins TRBV9 and TRBJ2-6; 7 nucleotides match TRBD2. Trimming took 4 bases from V and 3 from J; bases not matched to a gene: 10. Germline CDR1 SGDLS, CDR2 YYNGEE. The CDR3 consists of 17 residues.

The V and J genes are TRBV4-3 and TRBJ1-4; the D gene is possibly TRBD1 (5 bases). The CDR3 has 19 residues. The ends were cut back, 1 base at V and 0 bases at J, with 18 bases in the middle. Germline V CDR1 and CDR2: LGHNA, YSLEER. In nucleotides, the CDR3 is TGCGCCAGCAGCCAAGCTCCAGGGAGAAAAATAGCAACTAATGAAAAACTGTTTTTT. Translated, it gives CASSQAPGRKIATNEKLFF.